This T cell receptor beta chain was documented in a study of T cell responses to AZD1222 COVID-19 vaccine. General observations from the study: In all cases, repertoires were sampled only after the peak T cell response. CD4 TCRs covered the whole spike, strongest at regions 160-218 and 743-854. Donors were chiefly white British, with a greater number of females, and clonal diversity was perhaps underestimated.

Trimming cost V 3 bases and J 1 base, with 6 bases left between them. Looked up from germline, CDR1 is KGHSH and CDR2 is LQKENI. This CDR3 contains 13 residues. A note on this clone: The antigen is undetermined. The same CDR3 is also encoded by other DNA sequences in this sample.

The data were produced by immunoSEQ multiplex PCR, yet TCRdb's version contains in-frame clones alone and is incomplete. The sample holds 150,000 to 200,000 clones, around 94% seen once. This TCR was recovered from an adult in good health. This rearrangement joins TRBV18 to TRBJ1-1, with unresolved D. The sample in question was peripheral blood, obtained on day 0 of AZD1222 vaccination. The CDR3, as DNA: TGTGCCAGCTCACCGGGCGCGAACACTGAAGCTTTCTTT. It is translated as CASSPGANTEAFF.